Listed here are 20 T cell receptor beta chains from one sample, sequenced in a study of glioma-infiltrating T cells. Amplification of TCR alpha and beta CDR3 regions from RNA used iRepertoire nested multiplex PCR. TCRdb fed the multiplex PCR reads into MiXCR, producing one record per CDR3 protein. This table has approximately 110,000 distinct CDR3 sequences, 23% appearing once. The sequenced sample consisted of glioma tissue, nonneoplastic brain tissue, or PBMCs (not recorded which). The receptors shown here come from a human donor with low-grade glioma or glioblastoma, undergoing nonglioma brain surgery, or in good health (not recorded which).

The table lists this clonotype with many counts. The chain couples TRBV6-2 or TRBV6-3 to TRBJ2-1; possibly TRBD2 for D (5 bases). Germline V lookup: CDR1 MNHEY, CDR2 SVGEGT. The V end lost 2 bases, the J end lost 10 bases, and 12 bases lay between the germline ends. CDR3 length equals 13 residues. The CDR3 coding sequence is TGTGCCAGCAGTTACGGGGAGTTGAGCGAGCAGTTCTTC. It encodes CASSYGELSEQFF.

This clonotype came up a few times. The chain uses TRBV7-3 and TRBJ2-1; 12 bases align to TRBD2. Germline V gene lookup returns CDR1 SGHTA and CDR2 FQGTGA. V trimming: 4 bases; J trimming: 6 bases; junction bases outside the gene matches: 7. CDR3 size: 16 residues. Written as DNA, the CDR3 is TGTGCCAGCAGCTCGAAAACACTAGCGGGAGGCAATGAGCAGTTCTTC. It yields the protein CASSSKTLAGGNEQFF. Complete variable domain (other parts from reference TRBV7-3 and TRBJ2-1): GAGVSQTPSNKVTEKGKYVELRCDPISGHTALYWYRQSLGQGPEFLIYFQGTGAADDSGLPNDRFFAVRPEGSVSTLKIQRTERGDSAVYLCASSSKTLAGGNEQFFGPGTRLTVL.

There are many counts of this clonotype. The chain combines TRBV6-1 with TRBJ1-1; no reliable D call. Germline CDR1 reads MNHNS; CDR2 reads SASEGT. V lost 7 bases and J 0 bases, leaving 9 bases between the germline ends. This CDR3 is 13 amino acids long. CDR3 nucleotides: TGTGCCAGCACCGACATACTGAACACTGAAGCTTTCTTT. This gives the protein CASTDILNTEAFF.

This clonotype has a single count. The chain employs TRBV6-2 or TRBV6-3 and TRBJ2-5; 12 nucleotides line up with TRBD2. The CDR3 length is 15 residues. V shed 5 bases, J shed 4 bases, and the junction held 5 bases outside the gene matches. Germline lookup yields CDR1 MNHEY and CDR2 SVGEGT. CDR3 sequence: CASSRTSGIRETQYF. The CDR3 bases are TGTGCCAGCAGTCGGACTAGCGGGATCCGAGAGACCCAGTACTTC.

This clonotype was counted ten times or more. CDR3 amino acids: CASSLVGRPISYEQYF. The CDR3 bases are TGTGCCAGCAGCTTAGTCGGGCGGCCGATCTCCTACGAGCAGTACTTC. The chain recombines TRBV11-1 with TRBJ2-7; no clear D gene. V lost 1 base and J lost 0, with 13 bases in between. Germline CDR1 SGHAT, CDR2 FQDESV (reference sequence). The CDR3 totals 16 residues.

Regarding this clonotype: Just one base apart from a much larger clone, this may be a read error. The J gene is TRBJ2-7, the V gene TRBV18, with TRBD1 matching over 7 bases. This CDR3 comprises 14 residues. Germline CDR1 reads KGHSH; CDR2 reads LQKENI. Germline trimming cut 4 bases from V and 7 bases from J; bases unmatched to any gene: 10. Written as DNA, the CDR3 is TGTGCCAGCTCACAACCCGTTGGGACAGCTGAGCAGTACTTC. Residues: CASSQPVGTAEQYF.

As for this clonotype: This may arise from a read error, as a much more abundant clone is one base away. The J gene is TRBJ2-5, the V gene TRBV7-9; TRBD2 might be the D (6 bases). Germline V gives CDR1 SEHNR, CDR2 FQNEAQ (reference sequence). The ends were cut back, 5 bases at V and 2 bases at J, with 18 bases in the middle. CDR3 length: 16 amino acids. The CDR3 region is CASSPRLDYHQETQYF. CDR3 nucleotides: TGTGCCAGCAGCCCCCGACTGGACTACCATCAAGAGACCCAGTACTTC.

The CDR3 reads CSSHPGTFYNEQFF. CDR3 sequence (DNA): TGCAGCTCCCATCCCGGGACATTCTACAATGAGCAGTTCTTC. The rearrangement links TRBV29-1 to TRBJ2-1; possibly TRBD1 for D (6 bases). Between the trimmed V and J ends, which lost 8 bases and 3 bases, there was a span of 17 bases. Germline assignment: CDR1 SQVTM and CDR2 ANQGSEA. This CDR3 has 14 residues.

This clonotype has ten or more counts. The chain links TRBV20-1 to TRBJ2-5; no firm D call. This CDR3 has 10 amino acids. Germline V lookup: CDR1 DFQATT, CDR2 SNEGSKA (reference sequence). V dropped 7 bases and J dropped 5 bases, with 8 bases sitting between them. The CDR3: CSVDAETQYF. The DNA for the CDR3 is TGCAGTGTAGATGCCGAGACCCAGTACTTC.

Ten or more counts support this clonotype. J is TRBJ2-5 and V is TRBV3-1, with D hard to call. V shed 0 bases and J shed 3 bases, with 8 bases lying between them. CDR1 is LGHDT and CDR2 is YNNKEL in the germline V gene (reference sequence). The CDR3 is 14 residues long. This CDR3 reads CASSQEGSEETQYF. The DNA for the CDR3 is TGTGCCAGCAGCCAAGAGGGCAGCGAAGAGACCCAGTACTTC.

There are many counts of this clonotype. The genes are TRBV20-1 and TRBJ2-1, with 12 bases that match TRBD2. Germline V gives CDR1 DFQATT, CDR2 SNEGSKA (reference sequence). The CDR3 contains 21 residues. J was trimmed by 0 bases and V by 2 bases; bases with no gene match: 17. The CDR3 DNA follows: TGCAGTGCTAGACGGGGTAGTAAAGGACTAGCGGGATTCCGCTCCTACAATGAGCAGTTCTTC. This translates into CSARRGSKGLAGFRSYNEQFF.

This clonotype was found many times. The chain carries TRBV3-1 and TRBJ1-5; D call uncertain. CDR1 and CDR2 from the germline V gene are LGHDT and YNNKEL (reference sequence). This CDR3 spans 13 amino acids. V gave up 1 base and J gave up 4 bases, with 5 bases separating them. In DNA form, the CDR3 reads TGTGCCAGCAGCCAAGTTCTGAATCAGCCCCAGCATTTT. Amino acids: CASSQVLNQPQHF.

This clonotype was counted many times. This rearrangement joins TRBV6-1 to TRBJ1-3; D is perhaps TRBD1 (5 bases). This CDR3 has 12 amino acids. From germline, CDR1 is MNHNS and CDR2 SASEGT. DNA of the CDR3: TGTGCTACAGGAGACTCTGGAAACACCATATATTTT. It codes for CATGDSGNTIYF.

This clonotype was seen many times. The CDR3 nucleotides are TGTGCCACCAGCAGGGCTTATAGCAATCAGCCCCAGCATTTT. Protein sequence: CATSRAYSNQPQHF. The gene calls are TRBV15 and TRBJ1-5; D gene ambiguous. In germline, CDR1 is LNHNV, CDR2 YYDKDF (reference sequence). The CDR3 extends over 14 amino acids. V shed 3 bases and J shed 0 bases, with 6 bases lying between them. Using reference TRBV15 and TRBJ1-5 for the parts outside the CDR3, the full variable domain is DAMVIQNPRYQVTQFGKPVTLSCSQTLNHNVMYWYQQKSSQAPKLLFHYYDKDFNNEADTPDNFQSRRPNTSFCFLDIRSPGLGDTAMYLCATSRAYSNQPQHFGDGTRLSIL.

This clonotype was seen only a few times. A much bigger clone sits one base away, suggesting this may be a read error. V and J are TRBV27 and TRBJ2-3; weak D call: TRBD2 (5 bases). V gave up 7 bases and J gave up 3 bases, with 20 bases separating them. The CDR3 is 16 amino acids. Germline V gene data show CDR1 as MNHEY and CDR2 as SMNVEV (reference sequence). CDR3 nucleotide sequence: TGTGCCAGCACTCTAGAGGGAGCGTTGGGAACAGATACGCAGTATTTT. Protein: CASTLEGALGTDTQYF.

Notes on this clonotype: Since a much larger clone is just one base distant, this may be a read error. The chain links TRBV7-2 to TRBJ1-2; D is ambiguous. The CDR3 length is 13 residues. Germline-derived CDR1 and CDR2 are SGHTA and FQGNSA. Trimming took off 6 bases at V and 13 bases at J, with 21 bases between the two ends. DNA for the CDR3: TGTGCCAGCAGATCCCTGAATCAGGTTCTAACCACCTTC. Amino acid sequence: CASRSLNQVLTTF.

As for this clonotype: A much more abundant neighbour one base away suggests this may be a read error. This sequence joins TRBV5-5 and TRBJ2-3, with 7 nucleotides matching TRBD1. This CDR3 has 15 amino acids. CDR1 is SGHKS and CDR2 is YYEKEE in the germline V gene (reference sequence). This chain's CDR3 is CASRLDTGDTDTQYF. Written as DNA, the CDR3 is TGTGCCAGCAGATTGGATACAGGGGACACAGATACGCAGTATTTT. The complete variable domain, with remaining parts taken from reference TRBV5-5 and TRBJ2-3, reads DAGVTQSPTHLIKTRGQQVTLRCSPISGHKSVSWYQQVLGQGPQFIFQYYEKEERGRGNFPDRFSARQFPNYSSELNVNALLLGDSALYLCASRLDTGDTDTQYFGPGTRLTVL.

In its sample, this clonotype was seen many times. The chain recombines TRBV7-7 with TRBJ2-3, with D perhaps matching TRBD1 (6 bases). Between the trimmed V and J ends, which lost 5 bases and 10 bases, there was a span of 13 bases. In germline, CDR1 is SSHAT, CDR2 FNYEAQ (reference sequence). CDR3 length: 12 amino acids. CDR3 DNA sequence: TGTGCCAGCAGCCTGGACTCAGGGGCGCAGTATTTT. Protein product: CASSLDSGAQYF.

This clonotype was found many times. The DNA for the CDR3 is TGTGCCAGCAGTACCCCGAGGGGGGCTTTCTTT. Amino acid sequence: CASSTPRGAFF. V gene TRBV28 combines with J gene TRBJ1-1; perhaps TRBD1 as D (6 bases). The V end lost 5 bases, the J end lost 11 bases, and 12 bases lay between the germline ends. CDR1 MDHEN and CDR2 SYDVKM come from the germline V gene. CDR3 length equals 11 residues.

This clonotype has a count of ten or more. The chain uses TRBV20-1 and TRBJ1-5, with unresolved D. The CDR3 loop spans 14 amino acids. Between the trimmed V and J ends, which lost 3 bases and 3 bases, there was a span of 12 bases. The germline V gene encodes CDR1 DFQATT and CDR2 SNEGSKA (reference sequence). CDR3 sequence reads: CSASPMEFNQPQHF. In DNA, the CDR3 is TGCAGTGCTAGCCCCATGGAGTTCAATCAGCCCCAGCATTTT.